The 21 T cell receptor beta chains listed next were all sequenced from one sample in a study of blood T cell repertoires in COVID-19. Generated by immunoSEQ multiplex PCR, the TCRdb table keeps only in-frame clones and is missing some. In the table there are fewer than 250,000 clones, around 80% of which are singletons. Input material: peripheral blood. The receptors here all came from a woman aged 50 to 65 with acute or convalescent COVID-19.

This chain uses TRBV3-1 (or the pseudogene TRBV3-2) with TRBJ2-7, with 9 bases identical to TRBD1. The CDR3 sequence is 15 residues long. Trimming cost V 3 bases and J 7 bases; bases outside gene matches: 10. Germline V gene lookup returns CDR1 LGHDT and CDR2 YNNKEL (reference sequence). The CDR3 loop is CASSHSDRGVGEQYF. CDR3 nucleotides: TGTGCCAGCAGCCATTCGGACAGGGGAGTGGGAGAGCAGTACTTC.

The chain employs TRBV7-9 and TRBJ1-5; perhaps TRBD1 as D (5 bases). Germline CDR1 SEHNR, CDR2 FQNEAQ (reference sequence). The ends were cut back, 0 bases at V and 1 base at J, with 7 bases in the middle. This CDR3 comprises 15 residues. CDR3: CASSLAGGSNQPQHF. CDR3 coding DNA: TGTGCCAGCAGCTTAGCTGGGGGGAGCAATCAGCCCCAGCATTTT.

The chain uses TRBV7-2 and TRBJ2-6, with 11 nucleotides matching TRBD2. Trimming took 1 base from V and 14 from J; bases not matched to a gene: 7. This CDR3 is 15 amino acids long. Germline CDR1 and CDR2: SGHTA and FQGNSA. Here the CDR3 DNA reads TGTGCCAGCAGCTTAGATGTACTAGCGGGGGTCATCCTGACTTTC. Translation gives CASSLDVLAGVILTF.

This sequence joins TRBV4-1 and TRBJ2-4, with a possible D match to TRBD2 (5 bases). CDR1 is MGHRA, CDR2 YSYEKL, per germline. The CDR3 length is 14 residues. With 1 base removed from V and 1 base from J, the gap between germline ends came to 5 bases. The CDR3 sequence is CASSQGEAKNIQYF. The DNA for the CDR3 is TGCGCCAGCAGCCAAGGGGAGGCCAAAAACATTCAGTACTTC.

The chain recombines TRBV27 with TRBJ2-7; TRBD1 is a possible D gene (6 bases). Germline V gene lookup returns CDR1 MNHEY and CDR2 SMNVEV (reference sequence). Trimming cost V 5 bases and J 3 bases, with 20 bases left between them. The CDR3 is 16 residues long. In DNA, the CDR3 is TGTGCCAGCAGTGCCGGACAGTTCAACCGAATCTACGAGCAGTACTTC. Amino acid sequence: CASSAGQFNRIYEQYF.

This clone has more than one count but fewer than ten. The chain couples TRBV5-1 to TRBJ2-3; TRBD1 agrees at 10 bases. V shed 5 bases and J 6 bases; nucleotides not matched to a gene: 9. Germline V gene data show CDR1 as SGHRS and CDR2 as YFSETQ. The CDR3 extends over 15 amino acids. CDR3 in amino acids: CASSRRQGAGDTQYF. For the CDR3, the DNA is TGCGCCAGCAGTCGCAGACAGGGGGCGGGTGATACGCAGTATTTT.

This clone was seen a handful of times. This rearrangement joins TRBV12-5 to TRBJ2-1; TRBD1 matches 8 bases. Germline loops: CDR1 LGHNT, CDR2 FRNRAP. The V segment lost 5 bases and the J segment 6 bases; nucleotides outside the gene matches: 9. The length of the CDR3 is 15 residues. Here the CDR3 reads CASGPLRTGFNEQFF. The CDR3 coding sequence is TGTGCTAGTGGTCCGCTGAGGACAGGGTTCAATGAGCAGTTCTTC.

The chain joins TRBV25-1 to TRBJ1-6; tentative D call: TRBD1 (6 bases). This CDR3 is 15 amino acids long. Trimming took 2 bases from V and 5 from J, leaving 10 bases between them. Germline CDR1 is MGHDK and CDR2 is SYGVNS. This CDR3 reads CASSEAGGHNSPLHF. CDR3 nucleotides: TGTGCCAGCAGTGAAGCGGGGGGGCATAATTCACCCCTCCACTTT.

The rearrangement joins TRBV3-1 (or the pseudogene TRBV3-2) to TRBJ2-2; 8 bases are shared with TRBD1. J was trimmed by 5 bases and V by 7 bases; bases with no gene match: 6. This CDR3 is built from 14 residues. Germline loops: CDR1 LGHDT, CDR2 YNNKEL (reference sequence). The CDR3: CASKIQGATGELFF. The CDR3 bases are TGTGCCAGCAAAATTCAGGGGGCAACCGGGGAGCTGTTTTTT.

The V and J genes are TRBV5-1 and TRBJ2-7, with TRBD1 matching 8 bases. The germline CDR1 and CDR2 sequences are SGHRS and YFSETQ. This CDR3 is 14 amino acids long. V gave up 0 bases and J gave up 5 bases; unmatched junction bases: 4. CDR3: CASSLAQGDNEQYF. The CDR3 bases are TGCGCCAGCAGCTTGGCACAGGGGGATAACGAGCAGTACTTC.

The rearrangement joins TRBV9 to TRBJ1-1, with D possibly matching TRBD1 (5 bases). The V gene lost 0 bases and the J gene lost 3 bases, with 12 bases spanning the gap. The CDR3 runs to 15 residues. Germline values: CDR1 SGDLS, CDR2 YYNGEE. The CDR3 is CASSVGTGMDTEAFF. The CDR3 DNA reads as TGTGCCAGCAGCGTAGGCACAGGTATGGACACTGAAGCTTTCTTT.

The gene calls are TRBV24-1 and TRBJ2-2; no firm D call. There are 14 residues in the CDR3. The V end lost 6 bases, the J end lost 6 bases, and 13 bases lay between the germline ends. CDR1 is KGHDR, CDR2 SFDVKD, per germline. The CDR3 region has the DNA TGTGCCACCAGTAGCACCTCCCCGGCCGGGGAGCTGTTTTTT. This sequence encodes CATSSTSPAGELFF.

This chain's CDR3 is CASSGGVGEQYF. CDR3 bases: TGTGCCAGCTCAGGGGGGGTCGGCGAGCAGTACTTC. The genes are TRBV18 and TRBJ2-7; the match to TRBD2 covers 7 bases. With V trimmed by 5 bases and J by 6 bases, 4 bases remained unmatched. CDR3 size: 12 residues. Germline CDR1 reads KGHSH; CDR2 reads LQKENI.

The rearrangement uses TRBV6-5 and TRBJ2-1; 7 bases agree with TRBD2. The trim removed 0 bases at V and 2 bases at J, leaving 4 bases unmatched. The CDR3 extends over 16 amino acids. The V gene's germline CDR1 is MNHEY and CDR2 SVGAGI. CDR3 in amino acids: CASSYSSSGTYNEQFF. CDR3 in DNA: TGTGCCAGCAGTTACTCCTCGAGCGGGACCTACAATGAGCAGTTCTTC.

The chain links TRBV19 to TRBJ1-5, with TRBD1 identical over 8 bases. This CDR3 spans 16 amino acids. Germline-derived CDR1 and CDR2 are LNHDA and SQIVND (reference sequence). The trim removed 7 bases at V and 5 bases at J, leaving 13 bases unmatched. This CDR3 reads CASNSRPGQGHQPQHF. Here the CDR3 DNA reads TGTGCCAGTAACAGTAGACCCGGACAGGGTCATCAGCCCCAGCATTTT.

The chain carries TRBV3-1 (or the pseudogene TRBV3-2) and TRBJ2-7; 11 nucleotides line up with TRBD2. The ends lost 4 bases at V and 2 bases at J; junction bases unmatched: 16. Germline V gene sequence: CDR1 LGHDT, CDR2 YNNKEL (reference sequence). The CDR3 contains 19 residues. For the CDR3, the DNA is TGTGCCAGCAGCCCTCGGATCAAACTAGCGGGAGTTCGAACCTACGAGCAGTACTTC. It encodes CASSPRIKLAGVRTYEQYF.

The chain uses TRBV6-4 and TRBJ2-1, with D perhaps TRBD2 (6 bases). Germline CDR1 reads MRHNA; CDR2 reads SNTAGT. This CDR3 has 14 amino acids. The V and J ends lost 5 bases and 8 bases respectively, with 16 bases between them. The CDR3 bases are TGTGCCAGCAGTTTGCGCGGAGGGGAGGATGAGCAGTTCTTC. Protein sequence: CASSLRGGEDEQFF.

The chain joins TRBV15 to TRBJ1-2, with D possibly being TRBD1 (6 bases). CDR3 length: 16 amino acids. Germline CDR1 LNHNV, CDR2 YYDKDF (reference sequence). V dropped 1 base and J dropped 7 bases, with 19 bases sitting between them. The CDR3 protein is CATSRGPRTGSGGYTF. For the CDR3, the DNA is TGTGCCACCAGCAGAGGTCCAAGAACAGGGTCCGGTGGCTACACCTTC.

By sample share, this clone is medium-sized (0.01 to 0.1%). V and J are TRBV27 and TRBJ2-3; D gene uncertain. CDR1 is MNHEY and CDR2 is SMNVEV in the germline V gene (reference sequence). Trimming pared 7 bases from V and 5 bases from J, leaving 10 bases between. CDR3 length: 12 residues. CDR3 nucleotide sequence: TGTGCCAGCAAGCAATATGGAGATACGCAGTATTTT. Amino acid sequence: CASKQYGDTQYF.

The chain employs TRBV6-1 and TRBJ2-7; a possible D gene is TRBD2 (6 bases). V lost 5 bases and J 7 bases, leaving 15 bases between the germline ends. The germline gives CDR1 MNHNS, CDR2 SASEGT. The CDR3 contains 13 residues. The DNA of the CDR3 is TGTGCCAGCAGTTTCGGACTATCTTTGGAGCAGTACTTC. It translates to CASSFGLSLEQYF.

The V gene is TRBV4-1, the J gene TRBJ2-5; D remains unclear. CDR1 MGHRA and CDR2 YSYEKL come from the germline V gene. V was shortened by 6 bases and J by 5 bases, with 13 bases between the two germline ends. The CDR3 covers 13 residues. The CDR3 nucleotides read TGCGCCAGCAGTTCGATAGAGATGGAGACCCAGTACTTC. Amino acids: CASSSIEMETQYF.